This T cell receptor (beta chain) was sequenced during a study of a mutant IDH1 vaccine in newly diagnosed glioma. Study-wide context: Patients got their first vaccination 4-6 weeks after radiotherapy alone, or with temozolomide cycles. Before enrollment, patients got radiotherapy alone, temozolomide alone, or mostly the combination.

Assay used: immunoSEQ multiplex PCR; TCRdb lists only in-frame clones, some missing. This sample has tens of thousands of clones, with 80% found just once. Notes on this clone: The antigen is unknown.

Time point of the sample: week 11, during vaccination. Doses of 300 ug of mutant IDH1 20-mer peptide were given with topical imiquimod. The CDR3 consists of 16 residues. Trimming cost V 5 bases and J 3 bases, with 20 bases left between them. Germline-derived CDR1 and CDR2 are SGHDT and YYEEEE. This TCR was sampled from a man in his fifties with glioma. The chain employs TRBV5-6 and TRBJ1-2, with TRBD1 as a possible D gene (5 bases). The sequencing used PBMCs, collected from a glioma patient whose treatment included an IDH1 peptide vaccine. This chain's CDR3 is CASRPTLSRGDYGYTF. CDR3 DNA: TGTGCCAGCAGACCTACCCTTTCGAGGGGCGACTATGGCTACACCTTC.